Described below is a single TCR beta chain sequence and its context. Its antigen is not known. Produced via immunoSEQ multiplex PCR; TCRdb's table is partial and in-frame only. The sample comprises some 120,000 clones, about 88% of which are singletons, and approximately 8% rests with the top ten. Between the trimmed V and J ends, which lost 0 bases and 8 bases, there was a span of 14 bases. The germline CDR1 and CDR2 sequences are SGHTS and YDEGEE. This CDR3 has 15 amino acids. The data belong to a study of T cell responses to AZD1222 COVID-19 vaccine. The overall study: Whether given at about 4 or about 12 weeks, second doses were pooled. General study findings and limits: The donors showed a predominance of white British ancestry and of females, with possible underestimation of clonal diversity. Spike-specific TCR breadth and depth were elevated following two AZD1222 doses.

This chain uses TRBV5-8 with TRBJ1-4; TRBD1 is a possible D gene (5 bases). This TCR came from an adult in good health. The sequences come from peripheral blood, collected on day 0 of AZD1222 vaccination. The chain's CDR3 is CASSLGRGVGEKLFF. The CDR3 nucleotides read TGTGCCAGCAGCTTGGGAAGGGGAGTAGGGGAAAAACTGTTTTTT.